A selection of T cell receptor beta chains follows, all from one sample in a study of preoperative IRX-2 immunotherapy in early breast cancer. Some clones are missing from TCRdb's copy, which holds only in-frame ones; the method was immunoSEQ multiplex PCR. The data hold 5,000 to 6,500 clones, with roughly two thirds observed a single time. The sample was tumor tissue, taken before IRX-2 immunotherapy. All receptors derive from a human donor with breast cancer. Each CDR3 is given with its conserved first and last residue. A D gene is named only where the DNA matches it firmly. Some rows mark clone size as missing; the rest say once, few, many or name a class of expanded clone.

len: 17
d_gene: TRBD2
v_gene: TRBV7-7
abundance: .
j_gene: TRBJ2-7
CDR3nt: TGTGCCAGCAGCTTGGGAGCGGGAGCAACCATCACCTACGAGCAGTACTTC
CDR3aa: CASSLGAGATITYEQYF

len: 16
d_gene: TRBD2
v_gene: TRBV11-3
abundance: .
j_gene: TRBJ2-5
CDR3nt: TGTGCCAGCAGCTCATGGACTAGCGGGAGTTTAGAGACCCAGTACTTC
CDR3aa: CASSSWTSGSLETQYF

len: 14
d_gene: .
v_gene: TRBV15
abundance: few
j_gene: TRBJ2-7
CDR3nt: TGTGCCACCAGCAGAGCCAGGACTAGGGGGGAGCAGTACTTC
CDR3aa: CATSRARTRGEQYF

len: 14
d_gene: TRBD1
v_gene: TRBV29-1
abundance: few
j_gene: TRBJ2-1
CDR3nt: TGCAGCGCTGGGGACAGGGCGTCCTACAATGAGCAGTTCTTC
CDR3aa: CSAGDRASYNEQFF

len: 14
d_gene: .
v_gene: TRBV25-1
abundance: few
j_gene: TRBJ1-5
CDR3nt: TGTGCCAGCAGTGCCGGGGACCGCCATCAGCCCCAGCATTTT
CDR3aa: CASSAGDRHQPQHF

len: 19
d_gene: .
v_gene: TRBV23-1
abundance: few
j_gene: TRBJ1-4
CDR3nt: TGCGCCAGCAGCCAAGGGATCCAGGACGGAGTGGCAACTAATGAAAAACTGTTTTTT
CDR3aa: CASSQGIQDGVATNEKLFF

len: 13
d_gene: .
v_gene: TRBV6-1
abundance: .
j_gene: TRBJ1-2
CDR3nt: TGTGCCAGCAGTGAAGAACAGAATTATGGCTACACCTTC
CDR3aa: CASSEEQNYGYTF

len: 16
d_gene: TRBD1
v_gene: TRBV11-3
abundance: medium-sized
j_gene: TRBJ2-1
CDR3nt: TGTGCCAGCAGCCCTCCGGGGACAGGGTTACACAATGAGCAGTTCTTC
CDR3aa: CASSPPGTGLHNEQFF

len: 13
d_gene: .
v_gene: TRBV7-8
abundance: .
j_gene: TRBJ1-1
CDR3nt: TGTGCCAGCAGCTTTCGGGGGGCCACTGAAGCTTTCTTT
CDR3aa: CASSFRGATEAFF

len: 15
d_gene: .
v_gene: TRBV6-8
abundance: .
j_gene: TRBJ2-7
CDR3nt: TGTGCCAGCAGTTACTCACCGAGTGGCTCCTACGAGCAGTACTTC
CDR3aa: CASSYSPSGSYEQYF

len: 15
d_gene: TRBD1
v_gene: TRBV11-3
abundance: .
j_gene: TRBJ2-1
CDR3nt: TGTGCCAGCAGCTTTGGACAGGGGGGTCGGAATGAGCAGTTCTTC
CDR3aa: CASSFGQGGRNEQFF

len: 17
d_gene: TRBD2
v_gene: TRBV28
abundance: .
j_gene: TRBJ2-1
CDR3nt: TGTGCCAGCAGTTCATGGACTAGCGGGAGTTCCTACAATGAGCAGTTCTTC
CDR3aa: CASSSWTSGSSYNEQFF

len: 13
d_gene: .
v_gene: TRBV1
abundance: .
j_gene: TRBJ2-1
CDR3nt: TGCGCCAGCAGCCAAGTTACTAGCTATGAGCAGTTCTTC
CDR3aa: CASSQVTSYEQFF

len: 14
d_gene: .
v_gene: TRBV6-8
abundance: .
j_gene: TRBJ2-7
CDR3nt: TGTGCCAGCAGTTACCAGGCCCAGGGATACGAGCAGTACTTC
CDR3aa: CASSYQAQGYEQYF

len: 13
d_gene: .
v_gene: TRBV25-1
abundance: few
j_gene: TRBJ2-7
CDR3nt: TGTGCCAGCAGTTTGGGCGCCTCCTACGAGCAGTACTTC
CDR3aa: CASSLGASYEQYF

len: 14
d_gene: TRBD2
v_gene: TRBV6-8
abundance: .
j_gene: TRBJ2-7
CDR3nt: TGTGCCAGCAGTTTACTAGCGCCTTCCTACGAGCAGTACTTC
CDR3aa: CASSLLAPSYEQYF

len: 16
d_gene: .
v_gene: TRBV5-1
abundance: .
j_gene: TRBJ2-2
CDR3nt: TGCGCCAGCAGCTCCTTTAGACGGGAAAACACCGGGGAGCTGTTTTTT
CDR3aa: CASSSFRRENTGELFF

len: 16
d_gene: .
v_gene: TRBV18
abundance: .
j_gene: TRBJ2-7
CDR3nt: TGTGCCAGCTCACCACTATCAACAGGGCAGGGGCACGAGCAGTACTTC
CDR3aa: CASSPLSTGQGHEQYF

len: 13
d_gene: .
v_gene: TRBV28
abundance: .
j_gene: TRBJ1-5
CDR3nt: TGTGCCAGCAGCCTCTCGGGGAATCAGCCCCAGCATTTT
CDR3aa: CASSLSGNQPQHF

len: 15
d_gene: TRBD2
v_gene: TRBV5-1
abundance: .
j_gene: TRBJ2-7
CDR3nt: TGCGCCAGCAGCTTGGCTCTAGCGGGGGACTACGAGCAGTACTTC
CDR3aa: CASSLALAGDYEQYF

len: 14
d_gene: .
v_gene: TRBV11-3
abundance: .
j_gene: TRBJ2-7
CDR3nt: TGTGCCAGCACCCTCGGACCCGCAGGCTACGAGCAGTACTTC
CDR3aa: CASTLGPAGYEQYF

len: 16
d_gene: TRBD1
v_gene: TRBV18
abundance: .
j_gene: TRBJ1-2
CDR3nt: TGTGCCAGCTCGTCCCGGGACAGCCCACAACGGGTGGACTACACCTTC
CDR3aa: CASSSRDSPQRVDYTF

len: 12
d_gene: TRBD1
v_gene: TRBV19
abundance: few
j_gene: TRBJ1-2
CDR3nt: TGTGCCAGCGCGGACAGGGCATATGGCTACACCTTC
CDR3aa: CASADRAYGYTF

len: 16
d_gene: .
v_gene: TRBV6-8
abundance: large
j_gene: TRBJ2-5
CDR3nt: TGTGCCAGCAGTTCCGGGAGACTTGGCACAAAAGAGACCCAGTACTTC
CDR3aa: CASSSGRLGTKETQYF

len: 14
d_gene: .
v_gene: TRBV15
abundance: once
j_gene: TRBJ1-3
CDR3nt: TGTGCCACCAGCGCAGGGTCCGATGGAAACACCATATATTTT
CDR3aa: CATSAGSDGNTIYF

len: 16
d_gene: TRBD1
v_gene: TRBV11-3
abundance: .
j_gene: TRBJ1-1
CDR3nt: TGTGCCAGCAGAACCGGGACAGGGGTCATGAACACTGAAGCTTTCTTT
CDR3aa: CASRTGTGVMNTEAFF

len: 16
d_gene: TRBD2
v_gene: TRBV6-8
abundance: few
j_gene: TRBJ2-3
CDR3nt: TGTGCCAGCAGCGACCGCATAGCGGGAGGCACAGATACGCAGTATTTT
CDR3aa: CASSDRIAGGTDTQYF

len: 16
d_gene: TRBD2
v_gene: TRBV23-1
abundance: .
j_gene: TRBJ2-3
CDR3nt: TGCGCCAGCAGCCAAGAAACTAGCGGACCCACAGATACGCAGTATTTT
CDR3aa: CASSQETSGPTDTQYF

len: 13
d_gene: .
v_gene: TRBV19
abundance: large
j_gene: TRBJ1-1
CDR3nt: TGTGCCAGTAGTCCCCGCTCGAACACTGAAGCTTTCTTT
CDR3aa: CASSPRSNTEAFF

len: 12
d_gene: .
v_gene: TRBV19
abundance: few
j_gene: TRBJ1-2
CDR3nt: TGTGCCAGTATGGAGGACGGCTATGGCTACACCTTC
CDR3aa: CASMEDGYGYTF

len: 14
d_gene: .
v_gene: TRBV30
abundance: .
j_gene: TRBJ2-1
CDR3nt: TGTGCCTGGAATCCCCAAAGGCCAGCAGATGAGCAGTTCTTC
CDR3aa: CAWNPQRPADEQFF

len: 13
d_gene: .
v_gene: TRBV18
abundance: .
j_gene: TRBJ2-5
CDR3nt: TGTGCCAGCTCACCATATGGGCAAGAGACCCAGTACTTC
CDR3aa: CASSPYGQETQYF

len: 15
d_gene: .
v_gene: TRBV19
abundance: .
j_gene: TRBJ1-1
CDR3nt: TGTGCCAGTAGTCGAGGGGTCGGGCGAAACACTGAAGCTTTCTTT
CDR3aa: CASSRGVGRNTEAFF

len: 14
d_gene: TRBD1
v_gene: TRBV5-1
abundance: .
j_gene: TRBJ2-7
CDR3nt: TGCGCCAGCAGCCCCGGGACAGGGTTTCTCGAGCAGTACTTC
CDR3aa: CASSPGTGFLEQYF

len: 14
d_gene: TRBD2
v_gene: TRBV18
abundance: .
j_gene: TRBJ2-1
CDR3nt: TGTGCCAGCTCACCAGAGGCGGGAGGCAATGAGCAGTTCTTC
CDR3aa: CASSPEAGGNEQFF

len: 15
d_gene: .
v_gene: TRBV27
abundance: once
j_gene: TRBJ2-5
CDR3nt: TGTGCCAGCACCCTCACCCACGGTAACCAAGAGACCCAGTACTTC
CDR3aa: CASTLTHGNQETQYF

len: 15
d_gene: TRBD2
v_gene: TRBV27
abundance: .
j_gene: TRBJ2-2
CDR3nt: TGTGCCAGCGGACTAGCGGGAGCGGGGTCCGGGGAGCTGTTTTTT
CDR3aa: CASGLAGAGSGELFF

len: 12
d_gene: .
v_gene: TRBV6-8
abundance: .
j_gene: TRBJ1-2
CDR3nt: TGTGCCATCAGTGCAGGGAACTATGGCTACACCTTC
CDR3aa: CAISAGNYGYTF

len: 14
d_gene: .
v_gene: TRBV12-5
abundance: .
j_gene: TRBJ1-5
CDR3nt: TGTGCCAGCACCTTGGGGAATAGCAATCAGCCCCAGCATTTT
CDR3aa: CASTLGNSNQPQHF

len: 16
d_gene: .
v_gene: TRBV11-3
abundance: .
j_gene: TRBJ1-1
CDR3nt: TGTGCCAGCAGCCCGTACTTTTGGGGCATGAACACTGAAGCTTTCTTT
CDR3aa: CASSPYFWGMNTEAFF

len: 15
d_gene: .
v_gene: TRBV25-1
abundance: .
j_gene: TRBJ2-2
CDR3nt: TGTGCCAGCAGTGAACGACACAGATACACCGGGGAGCTGTTTTTT
CDR3aa: CASSERHRYTGELFF

len: 17
d_gene: TRBD1
v_gene: TRBV19
abundance: .
j_gene: TRBJ1-1
CDR3nt: TGTGCCAGTAGTGATAACAGGGGGACCCTAATTAACACTGAAGCTTTCTTT
CDR3aa: CASSDNRGTLINTEAFF

len: 14
d_gene: TRBD1
v_gene: TRBV23-1
abundance: .
j_gene: TRBJ1-2
CDR3nt: TGCGCCAGCAGCTCCAACACAGGGGGCTATGGCTACACCTTC
CDR3aa: CASSSNTGGYGYTF

len: 13
d_gene: .
v_gene: TRBV7-8
abundance: .
j_gene: TRBJ2-3
CDR3nt: TGTGCCACAGGGGATTACCGCACAGATACGCAGTATTTT
CDR3aa: CATGDYRTDTQYF

len: 15
d_gene: .
v_gene: TRBV6-8
abundance: .
j_gene: TRBJ2-7
CDR3nt: TGTGCCAGCAGGGAGCGGCGGGGCGGTTCCTACGAGCAGTACTTC
CDR3aa: CASRERRGGSYEQYF

len: 13
d_gene: .
v_gene: TRBV18
abundance: few
j_gene: TRBJ2-7
CDR3nt: TGTGCCAGCTCACCATTGGTTGGGGATGAGCAGTACTTC
CDR3aa: CASSPLVGDEQYF

len: 14
d_gene: .
v_gene: TRBV12-5
abundance: .
j_gene: TRBJ2-1
CDR3nt: TGTGCTAGTGGTTTGGTAGGAGGGAGTGACGAGCAGTTCTTC
CDR3aa: CASGLVGGSDEQFF